A few counts support the clone carrying this TCR beta chain. Time point given: newly diagnosed GD, antithyroid drugs for less than 3 months. Making the TCR library involved RNA that had been extracted from PBMCs. The data were obtained in a study of regulatory T cells in long-lasting Graves disease. Both iRepertoire HTBI primers and Arm-PCR of CDR3 regions were used to build the TCR beta libraries. One entry per CDR3 protein, called by TCRdb with MiXCR from the multiplex PCR reads. The profile shows around 360,000 distinct CDR3 sequences, 15% to 20% of them singletons. This CDR3 region has 14 residues. Germline V gene lookup returns CDR1 MGHRA and CDR2 YSYEKL. Trimming left V 4 bases short and J 4 bases short, with 13 bases between. A further study also used this sample, focusing on T cells in Graves' hyperthyroidism and ophthalmopathy.

The origin of this receptor is a woman aged 18-35 years with Graves disease. V is TRBV4-1 and J is TRBJ1-2; D might be TRBD1 (5 bases). The specimen was peripheral blood mononuclear cells (PBMCs), collected at new diagnosis, from a patient treated with antithyroid drugs. CDR3 loop: CASSRITGVYGYTF. In DNA form, the CDR3 reads TGCGCCAGCAGCCGCATTACAGGAGTCTATGGCTACACCTTC.